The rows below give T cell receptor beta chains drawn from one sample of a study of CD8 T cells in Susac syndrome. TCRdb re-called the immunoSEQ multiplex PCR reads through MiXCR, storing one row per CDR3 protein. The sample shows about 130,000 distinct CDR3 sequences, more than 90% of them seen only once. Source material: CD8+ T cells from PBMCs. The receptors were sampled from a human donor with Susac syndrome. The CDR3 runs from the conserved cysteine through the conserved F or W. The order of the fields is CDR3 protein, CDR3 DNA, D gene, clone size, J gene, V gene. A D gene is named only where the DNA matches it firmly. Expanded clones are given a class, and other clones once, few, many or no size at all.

cdr3_aa: CASSQVTETYGYTF
cdr3_nt: TGCGCCAGCAGCCAAGTTACAGAGACCTATGGCTACACCTTC
d_call: NA
clone_size: NA
j_call: TRBJ1-2
v_call: TRBV4-3

cdr3_aa: CASRDGYTEAFF
cdr3_nt: TGTGCCAGCCGTGACGGGTACACTGAAGCTTTCTTT
d_call: NA
clone_size: NA
j_call: TRBJ1-1
v_call: TRBV25-1

cdr3_aa: CASSWGLAGDEQYF
cdr3_nt: TGTGCCAGCAGCTGGGGACTAGCGGGAGACGAGCAGTACTTC
d_call: TRBD2
clone_size: once
j_call: TRBJ2-7
v_call: TRBV7-2

cdr3_aa: CASGLVDRAGGYTF
cdr3_nt: TGTGCTAGTGGTTTGGTAGACAGGGCGGGCGGCTACACCTTC
d_call: TRBD1
clone_size: NA
j_call: TRBJ1-2
v_call: TRBV12-5

cdr3_aa: CASTPSRTGGLGYTF
cdr3_nt: TGTGCCAGTACCCCGAGCCGCACTGGAGGTCTGGGCTACACCTTC
d_call: NA
clone_size: NA
j_call: TRBJ1-2
v_call: TRBV19

cdr3_aa: CASSISTAEQFF
cdr3_nt: TGCGCCAGCAGCATTAGTACGGCCGAGCAGTTCTTC
d_call: NA
clone_size: NA
j_call: TRBJ2-1
v_call: TRBV5-1

cdr3_aa: CAWSPTPGQETQYF
cdr3_nt: TGTGCCTGGAGTCCGACCCCAGGGCAAGAGACCCAGTACTTC
d_call: NA
clone_size: NA
j_call: TRBJ2-5
v_call: TRBV30

cdr3_aa: CASSYSGGPYEQYF
cdr3_nt: TGTGCCAGCAGTTACTCTGGGGGGCCCTACGAGCAGTACTTC
d_call: NA
clone_size: few
j_call: TRBJ2-7
v_call: TRBV6-5

cdr3_aa: CASSLAGQGGDEQYF
cdr3_nt: TGCGCCAGCAGCTTGGCTGGGCAGGGAGGGGACGAGCAGTACTTC
d_call: TRBD2
clone_size: NA
j_call: TRBJ2-7
v_call: TRBV5-1

cdr3_aa: CASSWVAGVYNEQFF
cdr3_nt: TGTGCCAGCAGTTGGGTGGCGGGAGTCTACAATGAGCAGTTCTTC
d_call: TRBD2
clone_size: NA
j_call: TRBJ2-1
v_call: TRBV27

cdr3_aa: CASSSHRWPGYGYTF
cdr3_nt: TGTGCCAGCAGCTCCCACCGGTGGCCGGGCTATGGCTACACCTTC
d_call: NA
clone_size: NA
j_call: TRBJ1-2
v_call: TRBV11-2